The source of this T cell receptor (beta chain) is a study of T cells in localized non-small cell lung cancer. Whole-study results and caveats: Clonality of T cells reached its maximum in uninvolved adjacent lung, surpassing tumor. Among the top 100 tumor clones, a median about 57 appeared in adjacent lung.

Regarding this clone: Its specificity is not known.

The repertoire was sequenced with immunoSEQ multiplex PCR; TCRdb's copy has only in-frame clones and lacks some. There are around 26,000 clones in the sample; about 90% occur only once, and about 1% lies in the top ten. Germline V gene lookup returns CDR1 SGHVS and CDR2 FNYEAQ. The V end lost 0 bases, the J end lost 5 bases, and 8 bases lay between the germline ends. This CDR3 is 13 amino acids long. This TCR derives from a woman aged 35-75 years with stage I lung adenocarcinoma. The V and J genes are TRBV7-6 and TRBJ2-7; D perhaps matches TRBD2 (5 bases). Sample: peripheral blood, taken before any cancer treatment. The CDR3 spells CASSLAGSDEQYF. The CDR3 region has the DNA TGTGCCAGCAGCTTAGCGGGTAGCGACGAGCAGTACTTC.